This T cell receptor (beta chain) was captured in a study of OX40 agonist ivuxolimab in advanced cancers. Study summary: In this trial design, patients received ivuxolimab intravenously at 0.01 to 10 mg/kg every 2 weeks.

Sequenced by immunoSEQ multiplex PCR; TCRdb stores in-frame clones only, minus some. Of 60,000 to 75,000 clones detected, 88% appear once; the ten largest clones hold approximately 4.8%. If patients had autoimmune disease history or systemic immunosuppression, they were excluded. V gave up 2 bases and J gave up 14 bases, with 18 bases separating them. CDR1 ENHRY and CDR2 SYGVKD come from the germline V gene. The CDR3 has 13 amino acids. The sequence derives from an adult with an advanced solid tumor such as melanoma, head and neck, liver or kidney cancer. The material sequenced was CD4+ or CD8+ T cells sorted from blood, taken in a trial of the OX40 agonist ivuxolimab. The genes are TRBV10-3 and TRBJ2-5; possible D gene TRBD2, 5 bases. CDR3 residues: CAISEGSTSPGYF. The CDR3 DNA follows: TGTGCCATCAGTGAGGGGAGCACCTCACCCGGTTACTTC.